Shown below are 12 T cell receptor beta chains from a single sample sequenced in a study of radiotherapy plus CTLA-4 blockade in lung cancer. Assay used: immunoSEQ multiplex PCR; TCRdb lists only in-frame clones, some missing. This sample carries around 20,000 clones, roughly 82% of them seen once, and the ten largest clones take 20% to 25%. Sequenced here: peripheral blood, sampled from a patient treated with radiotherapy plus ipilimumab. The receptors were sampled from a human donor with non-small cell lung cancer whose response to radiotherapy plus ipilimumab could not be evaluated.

Here the CDR3 reads CASRNGGAIPITQYF. The DNA of the CDR3 is TGTGCCAGCCGCAACGGGGGGGCGATACCTATCACCCAGTACTTC. The chain has TRBV28 and TRBJ2-5; 8 positions match TRBD2. The CDR3 has 15 residues. The J segment lost 8 bases and the V segment lost 8 bases, leaving 16 bases of the junction unmatched. Germline V lookup: CDR1 MDHEN, CDR2 SYDVKM. The complete variable domain, with remaining parts taken from reference TRBV28 and TRBJ2-5, reads DVKVTQSSRYLVKRTGEKVFLECVQDMDHENMFWYRQDPGLGLRLIYFSYDVKMKEKGDIPEGYSVSREKKERFSLILESASTNQTSMYLCASRNGGAIPITQYFGPGTRLLVL.

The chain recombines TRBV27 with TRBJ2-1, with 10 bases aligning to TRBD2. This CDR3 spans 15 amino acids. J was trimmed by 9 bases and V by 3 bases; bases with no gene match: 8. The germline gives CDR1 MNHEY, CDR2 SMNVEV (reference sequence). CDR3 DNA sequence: TGTGCCAGCAGTTTGGCTAGCGGGAGAAGTAGTGAGCAGTTCTTC. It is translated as CASSLASGRSSEQFF.

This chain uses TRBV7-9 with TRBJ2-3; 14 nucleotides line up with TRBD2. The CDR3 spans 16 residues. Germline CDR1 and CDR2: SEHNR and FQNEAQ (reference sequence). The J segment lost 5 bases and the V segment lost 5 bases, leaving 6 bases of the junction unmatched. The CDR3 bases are TGTGCCAGCAGCCCGACTAGCGGGAGGGCGGTAGATACGCAGTATTTT. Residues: CASSPTSGRAVDTQYF.

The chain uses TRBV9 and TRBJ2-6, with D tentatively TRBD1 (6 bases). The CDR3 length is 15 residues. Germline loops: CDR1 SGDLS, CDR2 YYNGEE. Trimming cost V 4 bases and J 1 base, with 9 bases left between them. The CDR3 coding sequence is TGTGCCAGCAGCCGAACAGGGTCTGGGGCCAACGTCCTGACTTTC. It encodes CASSRTGSGANVLTF.

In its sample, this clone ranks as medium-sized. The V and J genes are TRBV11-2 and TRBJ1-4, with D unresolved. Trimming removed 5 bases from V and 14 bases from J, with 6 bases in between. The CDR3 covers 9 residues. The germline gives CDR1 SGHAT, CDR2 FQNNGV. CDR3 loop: CASSSRLFF. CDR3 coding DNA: TGTGCCAGCAGCAGCCGGCTGTTTTTT.

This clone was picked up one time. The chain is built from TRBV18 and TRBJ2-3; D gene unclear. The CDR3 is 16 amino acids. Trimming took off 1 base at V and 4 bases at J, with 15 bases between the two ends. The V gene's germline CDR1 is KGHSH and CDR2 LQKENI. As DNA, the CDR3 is TGTGCCAGCTCACCACGTTTAGCCAGCTCGGCAGATACGCAGTATTTT. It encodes CASSPRLASSADTQYF.

This CDR3 reads CASCDSSSYGYTF. CDR3 bases: TGTGCCAGCTGTGACAGTTCCTCCTATGGCTACACCTTC. The chain employs TRBV28 and TRBJ1-2, with a tentative D call TRBD1 (5 bases). The CDR3 length is 13 residues. The V end lost 8 bases, the J end lost 4 bases, and 14 bases lay between the germline ends. CDR1 is MDHEN, CDR2 SYDVKM, per germline.

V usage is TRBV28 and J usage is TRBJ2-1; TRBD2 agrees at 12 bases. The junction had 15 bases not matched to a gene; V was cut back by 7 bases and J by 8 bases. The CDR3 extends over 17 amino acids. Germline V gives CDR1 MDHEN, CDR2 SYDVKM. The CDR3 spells CASTFGLAGGLYDEQFF. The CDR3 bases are TGTGCCAGCACCTTTGGGCTAGCGGGGGGGCTGTACGATGAGCAGTTCTTC.

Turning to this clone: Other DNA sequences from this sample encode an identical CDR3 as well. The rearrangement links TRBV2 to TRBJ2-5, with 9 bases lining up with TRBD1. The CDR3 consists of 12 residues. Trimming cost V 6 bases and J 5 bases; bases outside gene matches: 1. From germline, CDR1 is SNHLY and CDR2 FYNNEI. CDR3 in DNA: TGTGCCAGCAGAGACAGGGGGGAGACCCAGTACTTC. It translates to CASRDRGETQYF.

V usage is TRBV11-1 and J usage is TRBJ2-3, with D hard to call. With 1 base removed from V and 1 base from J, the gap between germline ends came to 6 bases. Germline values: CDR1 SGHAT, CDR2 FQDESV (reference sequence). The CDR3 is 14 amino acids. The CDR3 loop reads CASSLGAGTDTQYF. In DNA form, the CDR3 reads TGTGCCAGCAGCTTAGGGGCCGGCACAGATACGCAGTATTTT.

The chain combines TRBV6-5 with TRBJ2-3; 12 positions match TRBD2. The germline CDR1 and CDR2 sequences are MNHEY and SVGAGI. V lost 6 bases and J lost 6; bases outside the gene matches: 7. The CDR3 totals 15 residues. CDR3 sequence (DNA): TGTGCCAGCAGACTCCTAGCGGGGGGGCACGATACGCAGTATTTT. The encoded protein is CASRLLAGGHDTQYF.

The CDR3 DNA reads as TGTGCCAGCAGTCCCTTCTTCGAACTAGCCAAAAACATTCAGTACTTC. Translating gives CASSPFFELAKNIQYF. This chain uses TRBV28 with TRBJ2-4; D remains ambiguous. The length of the CDR3 is 16 residues. V was cut by 5 bases and J by 0 bases, with 14 bases left in between. The germline CDR1 and CDR2 sequences are MDHEN and SYDVKM.